This T cell receptor (beta chain) originates from a study of cytomegalovirus exposure and HLA in healthy donors. The PCR contained 60 Vbeta and 13 Jbeta primers. Method: immunoSEQ multiplex PCR; TCRdb's copy keeps in-frame clones and lacks some. The sample holds 100,000 to 120,000 clones, approximately 12% seen once. Germline V lookup: CDR1 WSHSY, CDR2 SAAADI. V shed 10 bases and J 1 base; nucleotides not matched to a gene: 18. The CDR3 extends over 18 amino acids. The chain is built from TRBV10-2 and TRBJ2-3, with 9 bases lining up with TRBD2. The receptor's source is a man in his forties in good health and CMV-seropositive. Sequenced material: PBMCs. The CDR3: CAITVGLAGKERTDTQYF. The CDR3 region has the DNA TGCGCCATCACAGTAGGGCTAGCGGGGAAAGAGCGCACAGATACGCAGTATTTT.